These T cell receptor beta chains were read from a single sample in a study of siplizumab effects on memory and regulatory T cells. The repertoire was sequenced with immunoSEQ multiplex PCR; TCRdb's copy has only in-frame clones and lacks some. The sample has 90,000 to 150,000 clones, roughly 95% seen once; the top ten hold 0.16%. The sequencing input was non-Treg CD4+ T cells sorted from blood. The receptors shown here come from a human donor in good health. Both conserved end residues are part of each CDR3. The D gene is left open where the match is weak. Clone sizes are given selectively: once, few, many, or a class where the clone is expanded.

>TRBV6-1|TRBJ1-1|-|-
TGTGCCAGCAGGCCACGGGACACCCGAGCTTTCTTT
CASRPRDTRAFF
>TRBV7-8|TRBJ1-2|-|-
TGTGCCAGCAGACCCGGGGGGGCCGTAGGCTACACCTTC
CASRPGGAVGYTF
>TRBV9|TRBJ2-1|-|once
TGTGCCAGCAGCGTAGGTGGGGGGGCATCCTATGAGCAGTTCTTC
CASSVGGGASYEQFF
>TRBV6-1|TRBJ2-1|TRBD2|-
TGTGCCAGCAGTGAAGGGGAGGGAGGCTCCTACAATGAGCAGTTCTTC
CASSEGEGGSYNEQFF
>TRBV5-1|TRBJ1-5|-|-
TGCGCCAGCAGCTTGGACGGGTATAATCAGCCCCAGCATTTT
CASSLDGYNQPQHF
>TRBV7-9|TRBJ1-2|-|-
TGTGCCAGCAGCCAGTGGGTAGGGGGAAGTAACTATGGCTACACCTTC
CASSQWVGGSNYGYTF
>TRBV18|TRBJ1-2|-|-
TGTGCCAGCTCACCCGACAGCGTCGAAAACTATGGCTACACCTTC
CASSPDSVENYGYTF
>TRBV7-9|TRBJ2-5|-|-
TGTGCCAGCAGCGAAGGGGCAGGGTATCCGACCCAGTACTTC
CASSEGAGYPTQYF
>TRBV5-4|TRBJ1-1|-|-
TGTGCCAGCAGCTTGGAGCCGGGCTGGACTGAAGCTTTCTTT
CASSLEPGWTEAFF
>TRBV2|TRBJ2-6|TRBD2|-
TGTGCCAGCAGGGGGACTAGCGGGGCCAACGTCCTGACTTTC
CASRGTSGANVLTF
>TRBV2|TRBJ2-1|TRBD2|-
TGTGCCAGCAGCGGGACTAGCGGACTTTCCTACAATGAGCAGTTCTTC
CASSGTSGLSYNEQFF
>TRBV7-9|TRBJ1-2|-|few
TGTGCCAGCAGCTTACGAGATAACTATGGCTACACCTTC
CASSLRDNYGYTF
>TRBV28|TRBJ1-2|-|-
TGTGCCAGCAGTTTATATGGGGGATATGGCTACACCTTC
CASSLYGGYGYTF
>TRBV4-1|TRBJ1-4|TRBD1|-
TGCGCCAGCAGCCACAGACAGGGGGGTGAAAAACTGTTTTTT
CASSHRQGGEKLFF
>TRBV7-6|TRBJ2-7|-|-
TGTGCCAGCAGCCCATTGCGTGCGGGGAACTCCTACGAGCAGTACTTC
CASSPLRAGNSYEQYF
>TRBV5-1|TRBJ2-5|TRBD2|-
TGCGCCAGCAGCTTGTATCCAGGGAGGGCAGAGACCCAGTACTTC
CASSLYPGRAETQYF
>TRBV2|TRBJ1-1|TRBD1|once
TGTGCCAGCAGCAAGGACAGGGGGCTCTCTGAAGCTTTCTTT
CASSKDRGLSEAFF
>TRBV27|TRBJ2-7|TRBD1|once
TGTGCCAGCAGTTTATGGGGGACAGTTGTTTACGAGCAGTACTTC
CASSLWGTVVYEQYF
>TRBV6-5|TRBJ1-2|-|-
TGTGCCAGCAGACCTACTGGCTACGCTAACTATGGCTACACCTTC
CASRPTGYANYGYTF
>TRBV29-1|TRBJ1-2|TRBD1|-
TGCAGCGTTCTCCTCGGACAGGGTAACTATGGCTACACCTTC
CSVLLGQGNYGYTF
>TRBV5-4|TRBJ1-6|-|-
TGTGCCAGCAGCTCTCAGGGGCCGGGGAGTAATTCACCCCTCCACTTT
CASSSQGPGSNSPLHF
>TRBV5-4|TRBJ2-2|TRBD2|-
TGTGCCAGCAGCTTTCTAGCGGGGGACACCGGGGAGCTGTTTTTT
CASSFLAGDTGELFF
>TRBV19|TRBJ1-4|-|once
TGTGCCAGTAGTATCGACGACGGCCTTGGAAAACTGTTTTTT
CASSIDDGLGKLFF
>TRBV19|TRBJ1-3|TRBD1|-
TGTGCCAGTAGTATGTTGGGACAGGAGCGAAACACCATATATTTT
CASSMLGQERNTIYF
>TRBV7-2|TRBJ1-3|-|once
TGTGCCAGCAGCTCCCGTGGAAACACCATATATTTT
CASSSRGNTIYF
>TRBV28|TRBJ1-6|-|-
TGTGCCAGCAACGGGGGCTCACCCCTCCACTTT
CASNGGSPLHF
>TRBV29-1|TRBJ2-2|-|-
TGCAGCGTTTTGCGGGGACGATCGAACACCGGGGAGCTGTTTTTT
CSVLRGRSNTGELFF
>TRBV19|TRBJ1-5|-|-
TGTGCCAGTAAACCCGACTTTCCAGGGTCGCCCCAGCATTTT
CASKPDFPGSPQHF
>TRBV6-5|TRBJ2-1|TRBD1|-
TGTGCCGTAGCGGGGACAGGGGATTTCAATGAGCAGTTCTTC
CAVAGTGDFNEQFF
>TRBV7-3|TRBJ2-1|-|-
TGTGCCAGCAGCTTAAATCCGCCGACGGGTTACAATGAGCAGTTCTTC
CASSLNPPTGYNEQFF
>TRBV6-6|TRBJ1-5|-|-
TGTGCCAGCACCCGCCCCGATCAGCCCCAGCATTTT
CASTRPDQPQHF
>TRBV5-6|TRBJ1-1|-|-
TGTGCCACCATCAATGTGGGGGGCTCGGAAGCTTTCTTT
CATINVGGSEAFF
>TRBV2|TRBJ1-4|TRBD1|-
TGTGCCAGCAATTACAGGGGTAATGAAAAACTGTTTTTT
CASNYRGNEKLFF
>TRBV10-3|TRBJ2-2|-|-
TGTGCCATCAGTGAGTTGGACACCGGGGAGCTGTTTTTT
CAISELDTGELFF
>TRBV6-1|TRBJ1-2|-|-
TGTGCCAGCAGGCAGGGACTGGCAGGCTACACCTTC
CASRQGLAGYTF
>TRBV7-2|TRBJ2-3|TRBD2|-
TGTGCCAGCAGCCCCGCCTATTGGGGGGGGGCAGATACGCAGTATTTT
CASSPAYWGGADTQYF
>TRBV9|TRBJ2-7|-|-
TGTGCCAGCAGCGCCCGCAGGGAATCCTACGAGCAGTACTTC
CASSARRESYEQYF